What follows are 15 T cell receptor beta chains derived from one specimen sequenced in a study of post-analysis software for immune sequencing data. Study-level points and caveats: Roughly five TRBV segments appeared more often in patients than in controls, and TRBV5-6, TRBV5-1 and TRBV20-1 were among these.

cDNA libraries for TCR beta contained unique molecular identifiers. A single record per CDR3 protein comes from TCRdb applying MiXCR to the PCR reads. The data show around 400,000 distinct CDR3 sequences, with approximately 38% seen just once and roughly 12% held by the top ten. Antigens of these TCRs are unknown. What was sequenced was blood. The receptors derive from a girl aged 10-17 years with multiple sclerosis.

This clonotype was counted ten times or more. This chain joins TRBV7-9 and TRBJ2-5; D perhaps matches TRBD1 (6 bases). V was clipped by 5 bases and J by 2 bases, with 12 bases between them. The CDR3 runs to 14 residues. The germline V gene encodes CDR1 SEHNR and CDR2 FQNEAQ (reference sequence). CDR3 region: CASSPRTVQETQYF. The CDR3 DNA reads TGTGCCAGCAGCCCTAGGACAGTTCAAGAGACCCAGTACTTC.

In its sample, this clonotype was seen a few times. J is TRBJ2-1 and V is TRBV20-1; D might be TRBD2 (5 bases). Per the germline V gene, CDR1 is DFQATT and CDR2 is SNEGSKA (reference sequence). Trimming removed 1 base at V and 0 bases at J, with 13 bases between. This CDR3 is 16 amino acids long. CDR3 sequence reads: CSARGLRGSSYNEQFF. The CDR3 DNA reads as TGCAGTGCTAGAGGGCTTCGAGGGTCCTCCTACAATGAGCAGTTCTTC.

The chain combines TRBV28 with TRBJ2-1; a possible D gene is TRBD2 (5 bases). Germline loops: CDR1 MDHEN, CDR2 SYDVKM. The CDR3 has 15 residues. V was trimmed by 5 bases and J by 2 bases, leaving 13 bases between them. DNA of the CDR3: TGTGCCAGCAGTCAGAGAGGGTCAACCTACAATGAGCAGTTCTTC. Translated, it gives CASSQRGSTYNEQFF.

The CDR3 spells CASSATGGEYEQYF. Here the CDR3 DNA reads TGTGCCAGCAGTGCGACAGGGGGGGAATACGAGCAGTACTTC. V usage is TRBV6-1 and J usage is TRBJ2-7; 9 bases are a match to TRBD1. CDR1 and CDR2 from the germline V gene are MNHNS and SASEGT. The CDR3 has 14 residues. Losses at the gene ends were 4 bases for V and 4 bases for J; bases not matched to a gene: 5.

This clonotype was picked up many times. The chain recombines TRBV7-2 with TRBJ2-5; 8 bases map to TRBD2. The V and J ends lost 4 bases and 1 base, in that order; junction bases with no gene match: 11. Germline CDR1 and CDR2: SGHTA and FQGNSA. CDR3 length: 17 residues. This CDR3 reads CASSSLRGETAQETQYF. In nucleotides, the CDR3 is TGTGCCAGCAGCTCGTTGCGGGGGGAAACGGCCCAAGAGACCCAGTACTTC. Full variable domain (rest looked up from reference TRBV7-2 and TRBJ2-5): GAGVSQSPSNKVTEKGKDVELRCDPISGHTALYWYRQSLGQGLEFLIYFQGNSAPDKSGLPSDRFSAERTGGSVSTLTIQRTQQEDSAVYLCASSSLRGETAQETQYFGPGTRLLVL.

This clonotype was counted once. Just one base apart from a much larger clone, this may be a read error. The J gene is TRBJ2-5, the V gene TRBV28, with TRBD1 matching 8 bases. CDR3 length: 15 amino acids. Germline V gene data show CDR1 as MDHEN and CDR2 as SYDVKM. Trimming removed 8 bases from V and 11 bases from J; junction bases left unmatched: 19. The CDR3 sequence: CASGSTGGPTYGQYF. CDR3 nucleotide sequence: TGTGCCAGCGGCTCCACAGGGGGACCTACCTACGGGCAGTACTTC.

This clonotype was picked up a small number of times. The V call is TRBV6-4, the J call TRBJ2-1; D unclear. CDR3 size: 14 residues. V was pared by 0 bases and J by 7 bases, with 10 bases between. The germline gives CDR1 MRHNA, CDR2 SNTAGT. The CDR3 bases are TGTGCCAGCAGTGACTCACCGGGTGGGAATGAGCAGTTCTTC. Its protein is CASSDSPGGNEQFF.

This clonotype has more than one count but fewer than ten. This chain connects TRBV20-1 to TRBJ2-7; D possibly corresponds to TRBD1 (6 bases). The V gene lost 5 bases and the J gene lost 7 bases, with 24 bases spanning the gap. The CDR3 has 15 residues. Germline lookup yields CDR1 DFQATT and CDR2 SNEGSKA (reference sequence). The CDR3 sequence: CSAQRPQTGFGEQYF. The CDR3 region has the DNA TGCAGTGCTCAAAGACCCCAGACAGGCTTTGGGGAGCAGTACTTC.

Concerning this clonotype: Mismatch with germline at one junction end may stem from a read error. This chain connects TRBV5-1 to TRBJ1-1, with TRBD1 matching over 9 bases. The CDR3 has 16 amino acids. Germline-derived CDR1 and CDR2 are SGHRS and YFSETQ. CDR3 sequence: CANSSNPGQGGSEAFF. The CDR3 DNA reads TGCGCCAACAGCTCGAACCCGGGACAGGGAGGATCTGAAGCTTTCTTT.

The genes are TRBV7-3 and TRBJ2-7; TRBD2 aligns across 11 bases. Losses at the gene ends were 5 bases for V and 2 bases for J; bases not matched to a gene: 5. Germline CDR1 SGHTA, CDR2 FQGTGA. This CDR3 comprises 15 residues. CDR3: CASSPLAGAAYEQYF. CDR3 sequence (DNA): TGTGCCAGCAGCCCACTAGCGGGGGCCGCCTACGAGCAGTACTTC.

This clonotype was picked up one time. This CDR3 reads CASSQGVREQYF. The CDR3 DNA is TGTGCCAGCAGCCAAGGGGTCCGGGAGCAGTACTTC. V gene TRBV3-1 combines with J gene TRBJ2-7; D ambiguous. V gave up 1 base and J gave up 7 bases, with 8 bases separating them. Germline CDR1 LGHDT, CDR2 YNNKEL (reference sequence). CDR3 length: 12 amino acids.

This clonotype was observed a single time. The genes are TRBV6-6 and TRBJ1-1; D is possibly TRBD1 (5 bases). The CDR3 spans 14 residues. Deletions cut 6 bases from V and 6 bases from J, with 17 bases between. Germline assignment: CDR1 MNHNY and CDR2 SVGAGI (reference sequence). The chain's CDR3 is CASSPRGGFSEAFF. CDR3 DNA: TGTGCCAGCAGCCCCCGGGGGGGGTTCTCTGAAGCTTTCTTT.

The chain joins TRBV28 to TRBJ2-3; TRBD1 matches 8 bases. Trimming cost V 5 bases and J 6 bases; bases outside gene matches: 10. This CDR3 is built from 15 residues. The germline V gene has CDR1 MDHEN and CDR2 SYDVKM. The CDR3 loop reads CASSGLDRGADTQYF. The CDR3 nucleotides read TGTGCCAGCAGTGGCCTTGACAGGGGAGCGGATACGCAGTATTTT.

This clonotype appeared once. The J gene is TRBJ2-5, the V gene TRBV4-1; D ambiguous. CDR1 and CDR2 (germline): MGHRA, YSYEKL. This CDR3 has 14 residues. V was shortened by 0 bases and J by 5 bases, with 10 bases between the two germline ends. CDR3 sequence: CASSQEPAWETQYF. Here the CDR3 DNA reads TGCGCCAGCAGCCAAGAACCAGCGTGGGAGACCCAGTACTTC.

V is TRBV5-1 and J is TRBJ1-4; D possibly corresponds to TRBD1 (6 bases). The CDR3 covers 16 residues. Germline V CDR1 and CDR2: SGHRS, YFSETQ. Trimming stripped 0 bases from V and 5 bases from J, with 14 bases between. The CDR3 loop reads CASSLGPTGSNEKLFF. The CDR3 DNA sequence: TGCGCCAGCAGCTTGGGGCCGACAGGATCAAATGAAAAACTGTTTTTT. Based on the CDR3 plus reference TRBV5-1 and TRBJ1-4, the full variable domain is KAGVTQTPRYLIKTRGQQVTLSCSPISGHRSVSWYQQTPGQGLQFLFEYFSETQRNKGNFPGRFSGRQFSNSRSEMNVSTLELGDSALYLCASSLGPTGSNEKLFFGSGTQLSVL.